This T cell receptor beta chain was obtained from a study of T cells in Graves' hyperthyroidism and ophthalmopathy. On the study more broadly: Peripheral blood was taken when the disease was first diagnosed, before any treatment began.

Amplification targeted TCR beta CDR3 regions from RNA transcripts. Using the HTBI primer set, a first-round RT-PCR was run on the TCR CDR3. TCRdb used MiXCR to reprocess the multiplex PCR reads, holding one entry per CDR3 protein. The table has around 440,000 distinct CDR3 sequences, roughly 14% seen once. Lactation, pregnancy, other autoimmune disease or uncontrolled infection led to exclusion of patients. Diagnoses were established using clinical symptoms, serum thyroxine and TRAb, thyroid ultrasound and orbital computed tomography. This clonotype was detected only a few times. Its antigen is as yet unknown. The study, taken as a whole, reports: Most thyroid clonotypes expanded above 0.001 appeared in blood too.

V lost 5 bases, J lost 3 bases, and 6 bases stayed unmatched. The CDR3 spans 15 residues. Germline assignment: CDR1 MNHNS and CDR2 SASEGT. V usage is TRBV6-1 and J usage is TRBJ1-4, with 7 bases identical to TRBD1. The TCR sequence derives from a young woman with Graves' hyperthyroidism. Sample: blood. CDR3 in DNA: TGTGCCAGCAGTCAGGACAGGCGGGCTAATGAAAAACTGTTTTTT. It encodes CASSQDRRANEKLFF.